The 24 T cell receptor beta chains given below trace back to one sample, sequenced in a study of blood T cell repertoires in COVID-19. Sequencing used immunoSEQ multiplex PCR; TCRdb keeps in-frame clones, though not all of them. The sample carries about 220,000 clones, more than 65% recorded once. The sequencing sample was made of peripheral blood. These receptors all stem from a man aged 35-49 years who had recovered from COVID-19.

V usage is TRBV20-1 and J usage is TRBJ2-7; D might be TRBD2 (7 bases). Looked up from germline, CDR1 is DFQATT and CDR2 is SNEGSKA (reference sequence). The CDR3 is 11 residues long. V lost 7 bases to trimming and J lost 12 bases, with 19 bases between them. CDR3 residues: CSVSRGGGRYF. DNA of the CDR3: TGCAGTGTTAGCCGGGGAGGGGGGAGGTACTTC.

Here the CDR3 reads CASSVGQGGDTQYF. The CDR3 nucleotides read TGTGCCAGCAGCGTGGGACAGGGGGGAGATACGCAGTATTTT. The V call is TRBV9, the J call TRBJ2-3; 11 bases are a match to TRBD1. The CDR3 is 14 residues long. After removal of 2 bases from V and 5 bases from J, the junction contained 1 base not matched to a gene. Germline CDR1 is SGDLS and CDR2 is YYNGEE.

The chain carries TRBV19 and TRBJ2-7; a possible D gene is TRBD2 (6 bases). Germline lookup yields CDR1 LNHDA and CDR2 SQIVND (reference sequence). The ends were cut back, 3 bases at V and 7 bases at J, with 16 bases in the middle. CDR3 length: 14 amino acids. CDR3 DNA sequence: TGTGCCAGTAGTATTGACGGTGGGGGACTGGAGCAGTACTTC. Amino acid sequence: CASSIDGGGLEQYF. The whole variable domain, filled in from reference TRBV19 and TRBJ2-7, reads DGGITQSPKYLFRKEGQNVTLSCEQNLNHDAMYWYRQDPGQGLRLIYYSQIVNDFQKGDIAEGYSVSREKKESFPLTVTSAQKNPTAFYLCASSIDGGGLEQYFGPGTRLTVT.

J is TRBJ2-3 and V is TRBV7-2; D is unresolved. This CDR3 region has 14 residues. The germline V gene has CDR1 SGHTA and CDR2 FQGNSA. The V end lost 1 base, the J end lost 0 bases, and 5 bases lay between the germline ends. The CDR3 DNA sequence: TGTGCCAGCAGCTTAGGTAGTAGCACAGATACGCAGTATTTT. As protein: CASSLGSSTDTQYF.

This clone was recorded a few times. The rearrangement links TRBV3-1 (or the pseudogene TRBV3-2) to TRBJ1-5, with 7 positions matching TRBD1. CDR1 is LGHDT and CDR2 is YNNKEL in the germline V gene (reference sequence). Losses at the gene ends were 1 base for V and 3 bases for J; bases not matched to a gene: 3. The CDR3 is 15 amino acids. Here the CDR3 reads CASSQGTGSNQPQHF. The CDR3 DNA reads as TGTGCCAGCAGCCAAGGGACAGGATCCAATCAGCCCCAGCATTTT.

The chain couples TRBV6-5 to TRBJ2-5, with TRBD2 as a possible D gene (6 bases). Trimming took 6 bases from V and 9 from J, leaving 14 bases between them. Germline-derived CDR1 and CDR2 are MNHEY and SVGAGI. The CDR3 totals 12 residues. The CDR3 loop is CASRDPGGAQYF. In DNA, the CDR3 is TGTGCCAGCAGAGATCCCGGCGGGGCCCAGTACTTC.

The J gene is TRBJ1-2, the V gene TRBV19; 7 nucleotides align to TRBD1. With V trimmed by 4 bases and J by 7 bases, 15 bases remained unmatched. Germline loops: CDR1 LNHDA, CDR2 SQIVND (reference sequence). The CDR3 length is 16 residues. The CDR3, as DNA: TGTGCCAGTAGTACCCAAGGTTTATACAGGGGAGGTGGCTACACCTTC. Its protein is CASSTQGLYRGGGYTF.

The chain uses TRBV5-6 and TRBJ2-3, with 7 bases fitting TRBD1. The length of the CDR3 is 15 residues. Trimming removed 5 bases from V and 2 bases from J; junction bases left unmatched: 8. CDR1 is SGHDT, CDR2 YYEEEE, per germline. CDR3 protein: CASRLGQLLTDTQYF. The CDR3 region has the DNA TGTGCCAGCAGGCTGGGACAGCTACTCACAGATACGCAGTATTTT.

The chain carries TRBV6-5 and TRBJ1-2, with 7 bases matching TRBD1. The germline V gene encodes CDR1 MNHEY and CDR2 SVGAGI. J lost 7 bases, V lost 6 bases, and 8 bases had no gene match. The CDR3 sequence is 13 residues long. The CDR3: CASRKTGPGGYTF. The CDR3 DNA is TGTGCCAGCAGAAAGACAGGGCCCGGTGGCTACACCTTC.

V gene TRBV5-1 combines with J gene TRBJ2-7, with 7 bases aligning to TRBD1. V lost 4 bases to trimming and J lost 0 bases; unmatched junction nucleotides: 7. This CDR3 contains 15 residues. Looked up from germline, CDR1 is SGHRS and CDR2 is YFSETQ. In DNA form, the CDR3 reads TGCGCCAGCAGCCCTGACAGGGTGACCTCCTACGAGCAGTACTTC. Translating gives CASSPDRVTSYEQYF.

The V call is TRBV12-2, the J call TRBJ1-4. TRBV12-2 is recorded as a pseudogene. The CDR3 length is 17 residues. The CDR3 sequence is CASRFGGAVFSHEKLFF. For the CDR3, the DNA is TGTGCAAGTCGCTTCGGGGGGGCCGTCTTTTCCCATGAAAAACTGTTTTTT.

The table lists this clone with a count of one. V is TRBV10-2 and J is TRBJ2-7, with D unresolved. Germline values: CDR1 WSHSY, CDR2 SAAADI. The CDR3 contains 14 residues. V was pared by 6 bases and J by 3 bases, with 15 bases between. For the CDR3, the DNA is TGCGCCAGCAGCGACCTCCGGGTCTTCTACGAGCAGTACTTC. The encoded protein is CASSDLRVFYEQYF.

This rearrangement joins TRBV6-6 to TRBJ1-2; 8 nucleotides agree with TRBD1. This CDR3 has 15 amino acids. Trimming removed 6 bases from V and 4 bases from J; junction bases left unmatched: 10. Germline values: CDR1 MNHNY, CDR2 SVGAGI (reference sequence). Written as DNA, the CDR3 is TGTGCCAGCAGCCGCACCCAGGGGGCAGGCTATGGCTACACCTTC. It codes for CASSRTQGAGYGYTF.

The chain is built from TRBV12-5 and TRBJ2-3, with 9 positions matching TRBD1. Germline-derived CDR1 and CDR2 are LGHNT and FRNRAP. V shed 6 bases, J shed 1 base, and the junction held 8 bases outside the gene matches. The CDR3 covers 16 residues. For the CDR3, the DNA is TGTGCTAGTGGCCCACGGACAGGGGTCCGCACAGATACGCAGTATTTT. The encoded protein is CASGPRTGVRTDTQYF.

This clone was observed once. The rearrangement joins TRBV19 to TRBJ2-2, with 7 bases lining up with TRBD2. The germline CDR1 and CDR2 sequences are LNHDA and SQIVND (reference sequence). The length of the CDR3 is 14 residues. The ends lost 1 base at V and 6 bases at J; junction bases unmatched: 2. For the CDR3, the DNA is TGTGCCAGTAGTATAGCGGGAGGCCCCGGGGAGCTGTTTTTT. It yields the protein CASSIAGGPGELFF.

The chain has TRBV5-5 and TRBJ2-7, with 8 bases identical to TRBD1. Germline V gene data show CDR1 as SGHKS and CDR2 as YYEKEE (reference sequence). CDR3 length: 15 residues. With V trimmed by 0 bases and J by 2 bases, 4 bases remained unmatched. In DNA, the CDR3 is TGTGCCAGCAGCTTGGTCGCGACAGGGGCCTACGAGCAGTACTTC. Protein sequence: CASSLVATGAYEQYF.

The CDR3 loop reads CSVEGALNTEAFF. CDR3 sequence (DNA): TGCAGCGTTGAAGGGGCTTTGAACACTGAAGCTTTCTTT. The genes are TRBV29-1 and TRBJ1-1; no reliable D call. The CDR3 has 13 amino acids. Germline CDR1 SQVTM, CDR2 ANQGSEA. The V end was cut by 1 base, the J end by 0 bases, with 6 bases between.

This chain links TRBV5-4 with TRBJ1-1; D not resolved. Germline values: CDR1 SGHNT, CDR2 YYREEE (reference sequence). The CDR3 length is 13 residues. With 0 bases removed from V and 11 bases from J, the gap between germline ends came to 14 bases. CDR3 protein: CASSLAGVLGAFF. Written as DNA, the CDR3 is TGTGCCAGCAGCTTGGCCGGGGTGCTGGGGGCTTTCTTT. Combining the CDR3 with reference TRBV5-4 and TRBJ1-1 gives the whole variable domain ETGVTQSPTHLIKTRGQQVTLRCSSQSGHNTVSWYQQALGQGPQFIFQYYREEENGRGNFPPRFSGLQFPNYSSELNVNALELDDSALYLCASSLAGVLGAFFGQGTRLTVV.

In this sample, this clone turned up a few times. The chain joins TRBV21-1 to TRBJ2-7; the DNA was not used to check the table's D call, TRBD2. TRBV21-1 is a pseudogene segment. The CDR3 runs to 17 residues. The CDR3 loop reads CASDGRGVYTRIYEQYF. DNA for the CDR3: TGTGCCAGCGACGGGAGGGGTGTATACACCCGGATTTACGAGCAGTACTTC.

The rearrangement links TRBV3-1 (or the pseudogene TRBV3-2) to TRBJ2-2; D might be TRBD2 (7 bases). Between the trimmed V and J ends, which lost 2 bases and 4 bases, there was a span of 14 bases. The CDR3 extends over 16 amino acids. The germline V gene encodes CDR1 LGHDT and CDR2 YNNKEL (reference sequence). CDR3 bases: TGTGCCAGCAGCCAATTCGGGGGGCAAGGCACCGGGGAGCTGTTTTTT. Protein product: CASSQFGGQGTGELFF.

This clone was detected only once. The rearrangement links TRBV12-3 or TRBV12-4 to TRBJ2-5, with D unclear. Trimming shortened V by 3 bases and J by 2 bases, and 7 bases separated the two germline ends. The CDR3 is 13 amino acids. The CDR3 coding sequence is TGTGCCAGCAGTTTGTTGCAGCAAGAGACCCAGTACTTC. Residues: CASSLLQQETQYF.

This chain joins TRBV30 and TRBJ1-2; no firm D call. The CDR3 is 14 amino acids. Germline assignment: CDR1 GTSNPN and CDR2 SVGIG (reference sequence). The V and J ends lost 1 base and 0 bases respectively, with 9 bases between them. The CDR3 spells CAWSAGRANYGYTF. In DNA form, the CDR3 reads TGTGCCTGGAGTGCCGGGCGGGCTAACTATGGCTACACCTTC. The variable domain in full, completed from reference TRBV30 and TRBJ1-2, reads SQTIHQWPATLVQPVGSPLSLECTVEGTSNPNLYWYRQAAGRGLQLLFYSVGIGQISSEVPQNLSASRPQDRQFILSSKKLLLSDSGFYLCAWSAGRANYGYTFGSGTRLTVV.

V gene TRBV19 combines with J gene TRBJ1-5; TRBD1 aligns across 7 bases. The J segment lost 0 bases and the V segment lost 7 bases, leaving 3 bases of the junction unmatched. The CDR3 loop spans 14 amino acids. CDR1 and CDR2 from the germline V gene are LNHDA and SQIVND (reference sequence). The CDR3 reads CASTDRASNQPQHF. CDR3 coding DNA: TGTGCCAGTACTGACAGGGCTAGCAATCAGCCCCAGCATTTT.

V is TRBV19 and J is TRBJ2-4; 7 bases match TRBD2. This CDR3 comprises 16 residues. Losses at the gene ends were 8 bases for V and 11 bases for J; bases not matched to a gene: 21. Germline V gene lookup returns CDR1 LNHDA and CDR2 SQIVND (reference sequence). This CDR3 is CASADQGLPRGRFQYF. In DNA form, the CDR3 reads TGTGCCAGTGCCGACCAGGGACTACCCCGAGGACGATTTCAGTACTTC.